This TCR beta chain comes out of a study of blood T cells in healthy people across ages. Study conclusions and caveats: It was the long-lived donors that had more naive CD4+ cells and higher diversity than aged donors. Observed TCR beta diversity per million T cells went down as age went up. This fall followed a roughly linear course with age.

Points on this clonotype: The antigen is undetermined.

V gave up 5 bases and J gave up 0 bases, with 12 bases separating them. The CDR3 contains 14 residues. Germline assignment: CDR1 DFQATT and CDR2 SNEGSKA (reference sequence). For the second PCR, which ran for roughly 6 to 12 cycles, a sample-barcoded 5' primer and a J-beta primer mix were used. From the 5' RACE reads, TCRdb called clonotypes with MiXCR, one entry per CDR3 protein. The table includes about 800,000 distinct CDR3 sequences, roughly 64% detected once. The sequenced sample consisted of blood. This receptor was obtained from a young man in good health. This chain joins TRBV20-1 and TRBJ2-3; D call uncertain. The CDR3 reads CSADDTYSTDTQYF. In nucleotides, the CDR3 is TGCAGTGCTGATGATACGTATAGCACAGATACGCAGTATTTT.